The 4 T cell receptor beta chains in this list originate from one sample, sequenced in a study of CD8 T cells in Susac syndrome. Random hexamers were used to reverse transcribe the RNA input (roughly 0.5 to 1 ug). TCRdb reanalysed the immunoSEQ multiplex PCR reads using MiXCR and keeps one entry per CDR3 protein. The data show approximately 150,000 distinct CDR3 sequences, almost 96% seen once. The sequencing input was CD4+ T cells from PBMCs. The receptors stem from a human donor with Susac syndrome.

The CDR3 loop is CSARDSSVSYEQYF. CDR3 sequence (DNA): TGCAGTGCTAGAGACTCCTCCGTCTCCTACGAGCAGTACTTC. This rearrangement joins TRBV20-1 to TRBJ2-7, with unresolved D. Looked up from germline, CDR1 is DFQATT and CDR2 is SNEGSKA (reference sequence). The length of the CDR3 is 14 residues. The germline V and J ends were trimmed by 0 bases and 0 bases, with 9 bases remaining between them.

The V and J genes are TRBV28 and TRBJ2-6; perhaps TRBD2 as D (5 bases). The germline gives CDR1 MDHEN, CDR2 SYDVKM. The CDR3 consists of 14 residues. The V end lost 4 bases, the J end lost 2 bases, and 6 bases lay between the germline ends. CDR3 region: CASSSGAGANVLTF. CDR3 nucleotide sequence: TGTGCCAGCAGTTCCGGGGCTGGGGCCAACGTCCTGACTTTC.

The V gene is TRBV25-1, the J gene TRBJ1-1; no reliable D call. The germline V gene has CDR1 MGHDK and CDR2 SYGVNS. V lost 8 bases to trimming and J lost 0 bases, with 16 bases between them. This CDR3 comprises 15 residues. The CDR3 DNA reads TGTGCCAGCCGAGCCGATATGGGTCTGAACACTGAAGCTTTCTTT. As protein: CASRADMGLNTEAFF.

CDR3 sequence reads: CSARDWGGPGGTDTQYF. Here the CDR3 DNA reads TGCAGTGCTAGAGATTGGGGCGGTCCCGGAGGCACAGATACGCAGTATTTT. This chain uses TRBV20-1 with TRBJ2-3; D is possibly TRBD1 (5 bases). Trimming pared 0 bases from V and 1 base from J, leaving 17 bases between. The germline V gene has CDR1 DFQATT and CDR2 SNEGSKA (reference sequence). This CDR3 spans 17 amino acids.